The 20 T cell receptor beta chains below all came from one sample that was sequenced in a study of blood T cell repertoires in COVID-19. Some clones are missing from TCRdb's copy, which holds only in-frame ones; the method was immunoSEQ multiplex PCR. This repertoire shows about 220,000 clones, roughly 85% found once; its top ten account for 4.5% to 5%. Material for sequencing was PBMCs or T cells enriched from blood (not recorded which). These receptors were collected from a woman aged 45 to 65 who had been exposed to COVID-19.

This rearrangement joins TRBV29-1 to TRBJ2-3; 10 nucleotides align to TRBD2. V was clipped by 6 bases and J by 7 bases; unmatched bases: 13. From germline, CDR1 is SQVTM and CDR2 ANQGSEA. This CDR3 spans 15 amino acids. In DNA, the CDR3 is TGCAGCGTGCCTAGGACTAGCGGTCTCCTAAATACGCAGTATTTT. Its translation is CSVPRTSGLLNTQYF.

The chain joins TRBV5-6 to TRBJ2-6; TRBD2 is a possible D gene (6 bases). This CDR3 is 16 amino acids long. Germline CDR1 is SGHDT and CDR2 is YYEEEE. Between the trimmed V and J ends, which lost 6 bases and 4 bases, there was a span of 17 bases. The DNA of the CDR3 is TGTGCCAGCATCGCCCCGGGGGTGGCGGGGGCCAACGTCCTGACTTTC. Protein sequence: CASIAPGVAGANVLTF.

This chain links TRBV4-3 with TRBJ1-2; D perhaps matches TRBD1 (5 bases). This CDR3 contains 17 residues. V dropped 0 bases and J dropped 1 base, with 15 bases sitting between them. CDR1 and CDR2 (germline): LGHNA, YSLEER. CDR3 sequence (DNA): TGCGCCAGCAGCCAAGAATCCCAGGGACTTTTTAACTATGGCTACACCTTC. It specifies CASSQESQGLFNYGYTF.

V gene TRBV11-2 combines with J gene TRBJ2-1, with D possibly being TRBD1 (6 bases). The CDR3 extends over 15 amino acids. The V gene lost 4 bases and the J gene lost 8 bases, with 18 bases spanning the gap. Germline lookup yields CDR1 SGHAT and CDR2 FQNNGV. DNA for the CDR3: TGTGCCAGCAGCTCCGGGACATACACCGGGGATGAGCAGTTCTTC. Translated: CASSSGTYTGDEQFF.

CDR3 DNA: TGTGCCAGCAGCCCATACTATGGAAACACCATATATTTT. Translating it yields CASSPYYGNTIYF. V gene TRBV5-6 combines with J gene TRBJ1-3; D is uncertain. The CDR3 has 13 amino acids. Trimming took off 4 bases at V and 3 bases at J, with 8 bases between the two ends. In germline, CDR1 is SGHDT, CDR2 YYEEEE.

The chain combines TRBV5-5 with TRBJ1-1, with 8 nucleotides matching TRBD1. Germline lookup yields CDR1 SGHKS and CDR2 YYEKEE (reference sequence). V dropped 7 bases and J dropped 2; count of bases not matched to a gene: 10. The CDR3 loop spans 15 amino acids. CDR3 bases: TGTGCCAGCGAACAGGGGGACATTACAAACACTGAAGCTTTCTTT. Translated: CASEQGDITNTEAFF. Together with reference TRBV5-5 and TRBJ1-1, the CDR3 gives the full variable domain: DAGVTQSPTHLIKTRGQQVTLRCSPISGHKSVSWYQQVLGQGPQFIFQYYEKEERGRGNFPDRFSARQFPNYSSELNVNALLLGDSALYLCASEQGDITNTEAFFGQGTRLTVV.

The chain joins TRBV2 to TRBJ2-2, with D maybe TRBD2 (5 bases). V was trimmed by 6 bases and J by 3 bases, leaving 14 bases between them. The CDR3 length is 15 residues. Germline lookup yields CDR1 SNHLY and CDR2 FYNNEI. CDR3 coding DNA: TGTGCCAGCAGGGGGAACCGGGGAGACACCGGGGAGCTGTTTTTT. As protein: CASRGNRGDTGELFF.

V gene TRBV24-1 combines with J gene TRBJ1-2; unclear D gene. Per the germline V gene, CDR1 is KGHDR and CDR2 is SFDVKD. The CDR3 is made up of 13 amino acids. Between the trimmed V and J ends, which lost 1 base and 6 bases, there was a span of 8 bases. This CDR3 is CATSDFNGDGYTF. CDR3 coding DNA: TGTGCCACCAGTGATTTTAACGGAGATGGCTACACCTTC.

The rearrangement joins TRBV5-6 to TRBJ2-1, with no clear D. V was clipped by 0 bases and J by 7 bases, with 11 bases between them. The CDR3 has 14 amino acids. CDR1 and CDR2 (germline): SGHDT, YYEEEE. The CDR3 DNA follows: TGTGCCAGCAGCTTGGTGACAACTCCAAATGAGCAGTTCTTC. This codes for CASSLVTTPNEQFF.

This chain links TRBV24-1 with TRBJ1-4, with 8 bases aligning to TRBD1. J was trimmed by 9 bases and V by 12 bases; bases with no gene match: 14. Germline V lookup: CDR1 KGHDR, CDR2 SFDVKD. CDR3 length: 14 amino acids. CDR3 sequence reads: CAPPTGRGRKKLFF. The CDR3 nucleotides are TGTGCCCCTCCGACGGGCAGGGGGCGTAAAAAACTGTTTTTT.

Here the CDR3 reads CASRYRGWETQYF. The DNA of the CDR3 is TGTGCCAGCAGATACAGGGGGTGGGAGACCCAGTACTTC. The rearrangement links TRBV6-5 to TRBJ2-5, with 8 bases matching TRBD1. The CDR3 has 13 amino acids. The trim removed 6 bases at V and 5 bases at J, leaving 5 bases unmatched. Per germline, CDR1 MNHEY and CDR2 SVGAGI.

This clone was observed a single time. The genes are TRBV5-4 and TRBJ2-5; TRBD2 is a possible D gene (5 bases). Trimming shortened V by 1 base and J by 1 base, and 14 bases separated the two germline ends. The germline V gene has CDR1 SGHNT and CDR2 YYREEE (reference sequence). CDR3 length equals 16 residues. The CDR3 DNA follows: TGTGCCAGCAGCTTGTGGAGGAGTAGTTTCCAAGAGACCCAGTACTTC. This translates into CASSLWRSSFQETQYF.

The V and J genes are TRBV9 and TRBJ1-1; 7 positions agree with TRBD1. Germline V gene sequence: CDR1 SGDLS, CDR2 YYNGEE. The CDR3 runs 14 residues. V shed 4 bases, J shed 0 bases, and the junction held 3 bases outside the gene matches. CDR3: CASSPTGMNTEAFF. The CDR3 nucleotides are TGTGCCAGCAGCCCGACAGGGATGAACACTGAAGCTTTCTTT.

J is TRBJ1-5 and V is TRBV19, with D possibly TRBD1 on 5 matching bases. In germline, CDR1 is LNHDA, CDR2 SQIVND (reference sequence). This CDR3 is built from 13 residues. V lost 4 bases, J lost 7 bases, and 11 bases lay in between. CDR3 sequence (DNA): TGTGCCAGTAGTACAGGGAGGAACCAGCCCCAGCATTTT. This gives the protein CASSTGRNQPQHF.

The gene calls are TRBV14 and TRBJ1-1; D is undetermined. Germline V CDR1 and CDR2: SGHDN, FVKESK. This CDR3 has 15 residues. Trimming cost V 4 bases and J 1 base, with 13 bases left between them. In nucleotides, the CDR3 is TGTGCCAGCAGCCCTGGGCAGAGTTCGAACACTGAAGCTTTCTTT. Its translation: CASSPGQSSNTEAFF.

The chain joins TRBV7-2 to TRBJ2-2; 7 bases agree with TRBD1. The CDR3 is made up of 14 amino acids. Losses at the gene ends were 6 bases for V and 7 bases for J; bases not matched to a gene: 8. Germline values: CDR1 SGHTA, CDR2 FQGNSA. CDR3 bases: TGTGCCAGCAGGACAGGGATTCAGGTCGGGGAGCTGTTTTTT. As protein: CASRTGIQVGELFF.

The V call is TRBV5-6, the J call TRBJ2-4; D may be TRBD2 (6 bases). Germline V gene lookup returns CDR1 SGHDT and CDR2 YYEEEE. V lost 2 bases and J 5 bases, leaving 14 bases between the germline ends. The CDR3 totals 15 residues. In DNA, the CDR3 is TGTGCCAGCAGCTTTGGTGGGGGGTATGAAAACATTCAGTACTTC. This gives the protein CASSFGGGYENIQYF.

The rearrangement joins TRBV5-4 to TRBJ2-5; D is possibly TRBD2 (5 bases). V was trimmed by 4 bases and J by 5 bases, leaving 15 bases between them. This CDR3 is 14 amino acids long. Germline assignment: CDR1 SGHNT and CDR2 YYREEE (reference sequence). Here the CDR3 reads CASSPKGRSETQYF. CDR3 coding DNA: TGTGCCAGCAGCCCTAAAGGGAGAAGCGAGACCCAGTACTTC.

The V call is TRBV7-2, the J call TRBJ2-5; D possibly corresponds to TRBD2 (7 bases). This CDR3 is built from 15 residues. The V end lost 7 bases, the J end lost 1 base, and 16 bases lay between the germline ends. Germline assignment: CDR1 SGHTA and CDR2 FQGNSA. The CDR3 spells CASTEYAGAQETQYF. In nucleotides, the CDR3 is TGTGCCAGCACCGAATATGCGGGGGCCCAAGAGACCCAGTACTTC.

DNA for the CDR3: TGCAGTCTTGCCACACCGGGAAACCAGTATTTT. It translates to CSLATPGNQYF. This chain joins TRBV29-1 and TRBJ2-3, with a tentative D call TRBD2 (5 bases). The CDR3 sequence is 11 residues long. The V gene's germline CDR1 is SQVTM and CDR2 ANQGSEA.